This T cell receptor beta chain was sequenced in a study of blood T cell repertoires in COVID-19. Study context: Sites in the United States, Italy and Spain provided acute and convalescent COVID-19 samples. PBMCs, B-cell-depleted T cells, or T cells provided the cDNA or gDNA that made up the material.

Comment on this clone: In the same sample, other DNA sequences code for this CDR3.

As processed by the authors: For nucleated cells, counts were estimated from reference gene primer amplification. Profiled with immunoSEQ multiplex PCR; TCRdb holds only in-frame clones, not every one. V, J and clone size are those of that table, while D and trimming were read from the DNA. Here the sample spans some 180,000 clones, roughly 86% being singletons. Patients from Seattle were sampled longitudinally, starting during active infection. This sequence originates from a woman older than 75 with COVID-19, enrolled during active disease. The sequencing input was peripheral blood.

DNA for the CDR3: TGTGCCAGCAGCGTAAGGGGAGGGGACACTGAAGCTTTCTTT. Protein: CASSVRGGDTEAFF. V usage is TRBV9 and J usage is TRBJ1-1, with TRBD1 as a possible D gene (5 bases). Germline loops: CDR1 SGDLS, CDR2 YYNGEE. The CDR3 sequence is 14 residues long. Trimming cost V 1 base and J 3 bases, with 10 bases left between them.